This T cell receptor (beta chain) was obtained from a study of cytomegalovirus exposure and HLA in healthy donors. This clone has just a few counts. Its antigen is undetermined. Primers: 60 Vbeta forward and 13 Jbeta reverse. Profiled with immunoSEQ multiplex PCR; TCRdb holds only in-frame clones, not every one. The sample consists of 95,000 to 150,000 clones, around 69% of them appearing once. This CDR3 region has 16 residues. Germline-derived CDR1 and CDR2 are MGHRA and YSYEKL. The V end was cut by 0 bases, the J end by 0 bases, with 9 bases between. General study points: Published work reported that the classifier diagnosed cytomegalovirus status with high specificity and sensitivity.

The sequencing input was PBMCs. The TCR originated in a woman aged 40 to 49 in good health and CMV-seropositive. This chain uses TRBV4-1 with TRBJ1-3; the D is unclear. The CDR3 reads CASSQDQASSGNTIYF. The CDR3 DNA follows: TGCGCCAGCAGCCAAGACCAGGCCAGCTCTGGAAACACCATATATTTT.